The clone carrying this T cell receptor beta chain was found many times. No antigen is known for it. Assay: immunoSEQ multiplex PCR; the TCRdb copy retains only in-frame clones and omits some. The repertoire yields over 45,000 clones, none seen only once; the top ten contain 2.2%. V was clipped by 3 bases and J by 9 bases, with 13 bases between them. The CDR3 spans 13 residues. The V gene's germline CDR1 is SGHNT and CDR2 YYREEE (reference sequence). The data belong to a study of T cells after posttransplantation cyclophosphamide. This related bone marrow graft donor gave peripheral blood on the day of marrow donation. Overall study results and limits: Donor-recipient repertoire similarity was low at 1-2 months, rising over year one.

The chain employs TRBV5-4 and TRBJ1-5; a weak D match, TRBD1 (6 bases). The source is a man aged 35 to 55 in good health, CMV-negative, and a related stem cell transplant donor. The source material was PBMCs. The DNA for the CDR3 is TGTGCCAGCAGCTCTGGGGGCGGGCGGCCCCAGCATTTT. It translates to CASSSGGGRPQHF.